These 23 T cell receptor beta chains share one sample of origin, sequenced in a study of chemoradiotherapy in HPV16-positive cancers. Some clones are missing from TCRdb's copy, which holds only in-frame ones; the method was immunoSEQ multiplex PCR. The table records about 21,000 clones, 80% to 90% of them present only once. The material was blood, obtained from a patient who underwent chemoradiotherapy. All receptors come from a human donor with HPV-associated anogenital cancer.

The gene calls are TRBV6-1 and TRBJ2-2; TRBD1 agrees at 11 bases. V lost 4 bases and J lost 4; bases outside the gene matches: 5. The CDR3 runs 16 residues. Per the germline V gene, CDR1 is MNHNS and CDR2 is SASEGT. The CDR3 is CASSARTGGSTGELFF. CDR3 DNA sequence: TGTGCCAGCAGTGCCCGGACAGGGGGCAGCACCGGGGAGCTGTTTTTT.

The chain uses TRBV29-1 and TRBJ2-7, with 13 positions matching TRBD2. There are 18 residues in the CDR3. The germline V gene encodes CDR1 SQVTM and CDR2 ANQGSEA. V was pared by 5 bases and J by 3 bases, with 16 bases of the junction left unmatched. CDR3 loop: CSVRVRHQGLAGRYEQYF. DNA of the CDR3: TGCAGCGTTCGGGTCAGACACCAGGGACTAGCGGGACGCTACGAGCAGTACTTC.

The CDR3 nucleotides read TGTGCCAGCAGCGCGGCGGTGGTAGGATACAATGAGCAGTTCTTC. It codes for CASSAAVVGYNEQFF. The V gene is TRBV5-6, the J gene TRBJ2-1, with no clear D. The CDR3 consists of 15 residues. Trimming removed 4 bases at V and 4 bases at J, with 15 bases between. Per germline, CDR1 SGHDT and CDR2 YYEEEE.

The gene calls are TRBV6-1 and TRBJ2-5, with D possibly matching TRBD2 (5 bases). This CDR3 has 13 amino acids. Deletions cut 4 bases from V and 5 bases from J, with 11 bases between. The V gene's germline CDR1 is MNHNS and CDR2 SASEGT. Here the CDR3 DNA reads TGTGCCAGCAGTGGGTACCCGGGGGAGACCCAGTACTTC. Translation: CASSGYPGETQYF.

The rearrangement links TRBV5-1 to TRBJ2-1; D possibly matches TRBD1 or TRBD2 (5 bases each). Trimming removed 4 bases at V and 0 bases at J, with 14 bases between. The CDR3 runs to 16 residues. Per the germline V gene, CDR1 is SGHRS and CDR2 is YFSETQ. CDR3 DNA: TGCGCCAGCAGCATCGGGGCTCGATACTCCTACAATGAGCAGTTCTTC. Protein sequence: CASSIGARYSYNEQFF.

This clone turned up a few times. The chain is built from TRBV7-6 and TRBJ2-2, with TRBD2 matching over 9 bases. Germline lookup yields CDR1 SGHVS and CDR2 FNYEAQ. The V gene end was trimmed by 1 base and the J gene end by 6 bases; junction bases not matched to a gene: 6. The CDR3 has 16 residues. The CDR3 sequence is CASSLVAGGHSGELFF. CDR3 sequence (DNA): TGTGCCAGCAGCTTAGTTGCGGGGGGGCATTCCGGGGAGCTGTTTTTT.

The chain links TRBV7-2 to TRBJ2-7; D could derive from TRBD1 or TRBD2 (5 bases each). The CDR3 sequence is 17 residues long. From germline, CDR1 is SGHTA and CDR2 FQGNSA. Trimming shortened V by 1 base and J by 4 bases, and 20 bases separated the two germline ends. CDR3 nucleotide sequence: TGTGCCAGCAGCTTAGGGAGAGGGACCGGAAGCCAATACGAGCAGTACTTC. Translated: CASSLGRGTGSQYEQYF.

Here the CDR3 DNA reads TGTGCCAGCAGGGAGGCAGGGGGCTACTACGAGCAGTACTTC. Protein product: CASREAGGYYEQYF. The chain recombines TRBV25-1 with TRBJ2-7; 8 bases line up with TRBD1. The CDR3 sequence is 14 residues long. Germline V CDR1 and CDR2: MGHDK, SYGVNS. V lost 6 bases and J lost 3; bases outside the gene matches: 7.

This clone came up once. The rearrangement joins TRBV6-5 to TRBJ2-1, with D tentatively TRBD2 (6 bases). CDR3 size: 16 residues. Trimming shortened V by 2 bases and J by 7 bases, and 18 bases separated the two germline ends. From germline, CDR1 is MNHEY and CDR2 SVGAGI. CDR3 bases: TGTGCCAGCAGTTACCGGCCGTCGGCAGGGAGGAATGAGCAGTTCTTC. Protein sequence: CASSYRPSAGRNEQFF.

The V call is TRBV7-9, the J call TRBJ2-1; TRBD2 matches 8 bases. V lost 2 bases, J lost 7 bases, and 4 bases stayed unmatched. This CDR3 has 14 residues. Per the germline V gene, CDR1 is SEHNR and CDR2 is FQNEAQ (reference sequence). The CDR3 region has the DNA TGTGCCAGCAGCTTAACCGGGACTAGAAATGAGCAGTTCTTC. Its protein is CASSLTGTRNEQFF.

The CDR3 nucleotides are TGCGCCAGCAGCCCGAGACAGGGACCCTATGAAAAACTGTTTTTT. It yields the protein CASSPRQGPYEKLFF. J is TRBJ1-4 and V is TRBV5-1, with TRBD1 matching 7 bases. Per germline, CDR1 SGHRS and CDR2 YFSETQ. The ends lost 4 bases at V and 6 bases at J; junction bases unmatched: 9. This CDR3 is built from 15 residues. The whole variable domain, filled in from reference TRBV5-1 and TRBJ1-4, reads KAGVTQTPRYLIKTRGQQVTLSCSPISGHRSVSWYQQTPGQGLQFLFEYFSETQRNKGNFPGRFSGRQFSNSRSEMNVSTLELGDSALYLCASSPRQGPYEKLFFGSGTQLSVL.

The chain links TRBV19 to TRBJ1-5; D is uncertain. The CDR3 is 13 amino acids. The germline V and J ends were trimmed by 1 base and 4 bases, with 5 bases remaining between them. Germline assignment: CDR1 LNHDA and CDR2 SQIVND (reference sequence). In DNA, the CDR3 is TGTGCCAGTAGTATAGTGGGGAATCAGCCCCAGCATTTT. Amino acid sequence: CASSIVGNQPQHF.

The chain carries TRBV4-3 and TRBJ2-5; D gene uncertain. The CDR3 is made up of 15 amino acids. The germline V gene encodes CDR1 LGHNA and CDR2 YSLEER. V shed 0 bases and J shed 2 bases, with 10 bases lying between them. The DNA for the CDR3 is TGCGCCAGCAGCCAAGATCTCGTGCGGCAAGAGACCCAGTACTTC. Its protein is CASSQDLVRQETQYF.

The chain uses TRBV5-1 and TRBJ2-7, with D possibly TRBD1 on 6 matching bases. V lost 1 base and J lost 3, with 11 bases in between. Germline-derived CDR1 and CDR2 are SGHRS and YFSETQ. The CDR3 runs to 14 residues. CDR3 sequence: CASSLTNRDYEQYF. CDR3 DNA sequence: TGCGCCAGCAGCTTGACGAACAGGGACTACGAGCAGTACTTC.

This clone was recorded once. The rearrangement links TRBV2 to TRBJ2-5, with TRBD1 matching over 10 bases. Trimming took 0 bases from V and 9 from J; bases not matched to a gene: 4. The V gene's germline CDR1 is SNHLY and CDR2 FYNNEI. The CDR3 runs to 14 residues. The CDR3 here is CASSEAGTGVSQYF. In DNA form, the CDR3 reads TGTGCCAGCAGTGAAGCGGGGACAGGGGTATCCCAGTACTTC.

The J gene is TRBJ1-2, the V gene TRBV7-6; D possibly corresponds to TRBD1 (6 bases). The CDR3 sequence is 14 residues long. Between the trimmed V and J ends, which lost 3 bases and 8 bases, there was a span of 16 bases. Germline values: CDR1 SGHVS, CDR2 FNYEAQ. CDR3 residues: CASSLGPGGGGYTF. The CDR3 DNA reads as TGTGCCAGCAGCTTGGGTCCGGGGGGCGGCGGCTACACCTTC.

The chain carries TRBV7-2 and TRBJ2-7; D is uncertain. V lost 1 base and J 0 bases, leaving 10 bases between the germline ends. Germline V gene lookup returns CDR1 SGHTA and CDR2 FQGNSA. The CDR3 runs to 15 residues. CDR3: CASSLDLTLSYEQYF. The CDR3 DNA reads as TGTGCCAGCAGCTTAGACCTTACACTCTCCTACGAGCAGTACTTC.

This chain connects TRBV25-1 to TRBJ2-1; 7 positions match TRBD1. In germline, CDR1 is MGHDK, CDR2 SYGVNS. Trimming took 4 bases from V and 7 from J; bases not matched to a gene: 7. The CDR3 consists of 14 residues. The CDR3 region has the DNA TGTGCCAGCAGTGCCCCTCTCAGGGGGAATGAGCAGTTCTTC. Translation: CASSAPLRGNEQFF.

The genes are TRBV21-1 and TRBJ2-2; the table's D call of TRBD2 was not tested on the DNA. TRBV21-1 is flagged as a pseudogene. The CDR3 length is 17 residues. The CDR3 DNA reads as TGTGCCAGCAGCAAAATCGGGGCGGGGGGATGGACCGGGGAGCTGTTTTTT. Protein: CASSKIGAGGWTGELFF.

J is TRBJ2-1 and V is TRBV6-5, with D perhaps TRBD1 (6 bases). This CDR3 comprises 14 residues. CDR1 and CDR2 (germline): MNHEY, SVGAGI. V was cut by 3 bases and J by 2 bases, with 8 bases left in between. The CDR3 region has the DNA TGTGCCAGCAGTTATTGGGGGCCCTACAATGAGCAGTTCTTC. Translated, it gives CASSYWGPYNEQFF.

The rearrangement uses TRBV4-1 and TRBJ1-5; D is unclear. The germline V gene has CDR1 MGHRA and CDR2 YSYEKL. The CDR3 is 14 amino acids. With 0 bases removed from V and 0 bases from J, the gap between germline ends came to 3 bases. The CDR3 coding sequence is TGCGCCAGCAGCCAAGATTTTAGCAATCAGCCCCAGCATTTT. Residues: CASSQDFSNQPQHF.

As DNA, the CDR3 is TGTGCCAGCAGCCAAATACGACAGGGAGGCGAGCAGTACTTC. Translating gives CASSQIRQGGEQYF. The V call is TRBV14, the J call TRBJ2-7; D might be TRBD1 (7 bases). The CDR3 has 14 amino acids. Germline V gene lookup returns CDR1 SGHDN and CDR2 FVKESK. V was cut by 2 bases and J by 6 bases, with 14 bases left in between.

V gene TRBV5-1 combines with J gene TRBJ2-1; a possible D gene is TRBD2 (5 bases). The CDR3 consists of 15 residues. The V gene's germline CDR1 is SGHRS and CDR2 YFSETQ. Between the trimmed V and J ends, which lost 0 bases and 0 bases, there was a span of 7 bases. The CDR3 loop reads CASSLGGISYNEQFF. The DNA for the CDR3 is TGCGCCAGCAGCTTGGGAGGGATCTCCTACAATGAGCAGTTCTTC.